Presented here are 25 T cell receptor beta chains from one specimen sequenced in a study of technical replicates of blood from a handful of donors. Here immunoSEQ multiplex PCR was the method, and the copy in TCRdb shows in-frame clones only, minus some. The sample carries 65,000 to 85,000 clones, roughly 96% recorded once. Sequencing was carried out using T cells isolated from PBMCs. These receptors all stem from a human donor in good health.

The V and J genes are TRBV7-9 and TRBJ2-7; a possible D gene is TRBD2 (6 bases). This CDR3 region has 14 residues. The germline V gene has CDR1 SEHNR and CDR2 FQNEAQ (reference sequence). The V gene lost 3 bases and the J gene lost 4 bases, with 13 bases spanning the gap. The CDR3 nucleotides are TGTGCCAGCAGCTTGCCGGGAGTGGGATACGAGCAGTACTTC. This codes for CASSLPGVGYEQYF. Variable domain in full (rest from reference TRBV7-9 and TRBJ2-7): DTGVSQNPRHKITKRGQNVTFRCDPISEHNRLYWYRQTLGQGPEFLTYFQNEAQLEKSRLLSDRFSAERPKGSFSTLEIQRTEQGDSAMYLCASSLPGVGYEQYFGPGTRLTVT.

The gene calls are TRBV7-6 and TRBJ2-2, with 7 bases that match TRBD2. Germline V gene data show CDR1 as SGHVS and CDR2 as FNYEAQ. This CDR3 contains 17 residues. The J segment lost 3 bases and the V segment lost 3 bases, leaving 10 bases of the junction unmatched. The CDR3 region has the DNA TGTGCCAGCAGCTTTTCTTCGGCAGGGAGGGACACCGGGGAGCTGTTTTTT. Translated, it gives CASSFSSAGRDTGELFF.

The chain joins TRBV5-1 to TRBJ2-3; TRBD1 is a possible D gene (6 bases). The length of the CDR3 is 16 residues. Germline V lookup: CDR1 SGHRS, CDR2 YFSETQ. The V and J ends lost 1 base and 4 bases respectively, with 16 bases between them. The CDR3, as DNA: TGCGCCAGCAGCTTGCTCACCTGGGGACAATCAGATACGCAGTATTTT. Its translation: CASSLLTWGQSDTQYF.

The V gene is TRBV11-2, the J gene TRBJ2-2; 11 bases fit TRBD1. In germline, CDR1 is SGHAT, CDR2 FQNNGV. The CDR3 is 18 amino acids. With 0 bases clipped from V and 5 bases from J, the junction kept 8 bases outside the gene matches. Here the CDR3 reads CASSLDPRTGGDTGELFF. For the CDR3, the DNA is TGTGCCAGCAGCTTAGACCCCCGGACAGGGGGCGATACCGGGGAGCTGTTTTTT.

The V gene is TRBV11-2, the J gene TRBJ1-1, with TRBD1 identical over 10 bases. After removal of 3 bases from V and 3 bases from J, the junction contained 4 bases not matched to a gene. Germline V gives CDR1 SGHAT, CDR2 FQNNGV. The CDR3 is 15 amino acids. Here the CDR3 DNA reads TGTGCCAGCAGCTTCCCCGGGACAGGGGACACTGAAGCTTTCTTT. Translation: CASSFPGTGDTEAFF.

The rearrangement links TRBV28 to TRBJ1-2; tentative D call: TRBD1 (6 bases). The germline V gene encodes CDR1 MDHEN and CDR2 SYDVKM. V dropped 8 bases and J dropped 5 bases, with 21 bases sitting between them. There are 15 residues in the CDR3. The CDR3 region has the DNA TGTGCCAGCCACACCTACAGGGAAATTACTTATGGCTACACCTTC. It specifies CASHTYREITYGYTF.

The V gene is TRBV11-3, the J gene TRBJ2-7; TRBD1 aligns across 9 bases. With V trimmed by 1 base and J by 3 bases, 10 bases remained unmatched. The CDR3 has 17 residues. The V gene's germline CDR1 is SGHNT and CDR2 YENEEA. CDR3 DNA: TGTGCCAGCAGCTTAGGGGAGGACAGGGGCCTTTACTACGAGCAGTACTTC. Translation: CASSLGEDRGLYYEQYF.

The chain joins TRBV10-3 to TRBJ1-5, with no clear D. The germline gives CDR1 ENHRY, CDR2 SYGVKD. The CDR3 consists of 17 residues. V was trimmed by 6 bases and J by 2 bases, leaving 20 bases between them. The chain's CDR3 is CAISLTPRNVGNQPQHF. The CDR3 nucleotides are TGTGCCATCAGCCTGACTCCGAGGAACGTGGGCAATCAGCCCCAGCATTTT.

The rearrangement uses TRBV11-2 and TRBJ2-2; 9 bases align to TRBD1. With V trimmed by 1 base and J by 3 bases, 9 bases remained unmatched. In germline, CDR1 is SGHAT, CDR2 FQNNGV. CDR3 size: 18 residues. The CDR3 sequence: CASSLGRTGDRYTGELFF. CDR3 DNA sequence: TGTGCCAGCAGCTTAGGTCGGACAGGGGATAGGTACACCGGGGAGCTGTTTTTT.

CDR3 nucleotide sequence: TGCGCCAGCAGCCAGGGACAGGGGATCCTCCCAAGTGGGGAGCTGTTTTTT. It encodes CASSQGQGILPSGELFF. V is TRBV5-1 and J is TRBJ2-2; the match to TRBD1 covers 10 bases. Germline V gene data show CDR1 as SGHRS and CDR2 as YFSETQ. The CDR3 totals 17 residues. V shed 4 bases and J 8 bases; nucleotides not matched to a gene: 14.

The V and J genes are TRBV13 and TRBJ2-7; TRBD2 matches 9 bases. There are 20 residues in the CDR3. Germline assignment: CDR1 PRHDT and CDR2 FYEKMQ (reference sequence). V lost 3 bases and J lost 0; bases outside the gene matches: 18. The CDR3 is CASSFKFGEIAGEISYEQYF. Written as DNA, the CDR3 is TGTGCCAGCAGCTTTAAGTTTGGGGAAATAGCGGGAGAAATCTCCTACGAGCAGTACTTC.

The chain employs TRBV6-1 and TRBJ2-7; TRBD2 might be the D (6 bases). V was pared by 5 bases and J by 1 base, with 9 bases between. Per the germline V gene, CDR1 is MNHNS and CDR2 is SASEGT. The CDR3 runs 13 residues. The CDR3 here is CASSSGVSYEQYF. DNA for the CDR3: TGTGCCAGCAGTTCGGGAGTGTCCTACGAGCAGTACTTC.

The genes are TRBV6-1 and TRBJ2-1; 11 bases agree with TRBD2. V lost 7 bases, J lost 4 bases, and 6 bases stayed unmatched. This CDR3 is 15 amino acids long. The germline V gene has CDR1 MNHNS and CDR2 SASEGT. In DNA form, the CDR3 reads TGTGCCAGCACCCGGACTAGCGGGTTATACAATGAGCAGTTCTTC. Translated: CASTRTSGLYNEQFF.

V is TRBV6-5 and J is TRBJ2-7; 13 bases match TRBD2. V shed 6 bases, J shed 5 bases, and the junction held 7 bases outside the gene matches. The germline V gene encodes CDR1 MNHEY and CDR2 SVGAGI. CDR3 length: 15 amino acids. The CDR3 bases are TGTGCCAGCAGAAGACTAGCGGGAGGTTTAGACGAGCAGTACTTC. It encodes CASRRLAGGLDEQYF.

The J gene is TRBJ2-1, the V gene TRBV2; D unclear. The germline V gene encodes CDR1 SNHLY and CDR2 FYNNEI. The CDR3 extends over 11 amino acids. V lost 8 bases, J lost 10 bases, and 12 bases lay in between. This chain's CDR3 is CASSASEEQFF. Written as DNA, the CDR3 is TGTGCCAGCTCCGCAAGCGAGGAGCAGTTCTTC. Together with reference TRBV2 and TRBJ2-1, the CDR3 gives the full variable domain: EPEVTQTPSHQVTQMGQEVILRCVPISNHLYFYWYRQILGQKVEFLVSFYNNEISEKSEIFDDQFSVERPDGSNFTLKIRSTKLEDSAMYFCASSASEEQFFGPGTRLTVL.

The chain uses TRBV11-2 and TRBJ2-3, with 9 bases identical to TRBD1. This CDR3 is 15 amino acids long. The ends lost 4 bases at V and 3 bases at J; junction bases unmatched: 5. Germline CDR1 and CDR2: SGHAT and FQNNGV. In DNA, the CDR3 is TGTGCCAGCAGCTACCGGGACAGGGAAACAGATACGCAGTATTTT. This sequence encodes CASSYRDRETDTQYF. Looking up the rest from reference TRBV11-2 and TRBJ2-3 gives the full variable domain: EAGVAQSPRYKIIEKRQSVAFWCNPISGHATLYWYQQILGQGPKLLIQFQNNGVVDDSQLPKDRFSAERLKGVDSTLKIQPAKLEDSAVYLCASSYRDRETDTQYFGPGTRLTVL.

The gene calls are TRBV7-8 and TRBJ1-4, with 12 bases aligning to TRBD1. CDR1 is SGHVS and CDR2 is FQNEAQ in the germline V gene. V gave up 4 bases and J gave up 10 bases; unmatched junction bases: 16. The CDR3 contains 18 residues. The CDR3 DNA follows: TGTGCCAGCAGCTCCCAGACCGGGACAGGGGGCCTTCCGGGAAAACTGTTTTTT. It is translated as CASSSQTGTGGLPGKLFF.

The gene calls are TRBV19 and TRBJ2-1; 8 nucleotides match TRBD1. The CDR3 is 16 residues long. Per the germline V gene, CDR1 is LNHDA and CDR2 is SQIVND (reference sequence). The V gene end was trimmed by 2 bases and the J gene end by 10 bases; junction bases not matched to a gene: 13. The CDR3 is CASSINRGQGAGEQFF. CDR3 in DNA: TGTGCCAGTAGTATAAATCGGGGCCAGGGGGCAGGAGAGCAGTTCTTC.

This sequence joins TRBV11-1 and TRBJ2-7, with 9 bases aligning to TRBD2. The J segment lost 2 bases and the V segment lost 1 base, leaving 0 bases of the junction unmatched. The length of the CDR3 is 14 residues. Germline loops: CDR1 SGHAT, CDR2 FQDESV (reference sequence). As DNA, the CDR3 is TGTGCCAGCAGCTTAGTAGCGGGAGCCTACGAGCAGTACTTC. Protein: CASSLVAGAYEQYF.

V and J are TRBV30 and TRBJ1-1, with D unclear. Per germline, CDR1 GTSNPN and CDR2 SVGIG (reference sequence). V was trimmed by 3 bases and J by 8 bases, leaving 16 bases between them. The CDR3 runs to 13 residues. The CDR3 nucleotides are TGTGCCTGGAGCCTTTTGGGCCCGGCCGAAGCTTTCTTT. Residues: CAWSLLGPAEAFF.

The chain is built from TRBV5-6 and TRBJ2-7; TRBD2 agrees at 10 bases. This CDR3 comprises 17 residues. Germline V CDR1 and CDR2: SGHDT, YYEEEE. J lost 4 bases, V lost 0 bases, and 10 bases had no gene match. CDR3 region: CASSLALAGVRVYEQYF. As DNA, the CDR3 is TGTGCCAGCAGCTTGGCGCTAGCGGGAGTTCGGGTTTACGAGCAGTACTTC. Supplemented by reference TRBV5-6 and TRBJ2-7, the full variable domain reads DAGVTQSPTHLIKTRGQQVTLRCSPKSGHDTVSWYQQALGQGPQFIFQYYEEEERQRGNFPDRFSGHQFPNYSSELNVNALLLGDSALYLCASSLALAGVRVYEQYFGPGTRLTVT.

The J gene is TRBJ1-1, the V gene TRBV7-2, with unresolved D. The CDR3 covers 15 residues. The germline gives CDR1 SGHTA, CDR2 FQGNSA. V dropped 1 base and J dropped 3 bases, with 12 bases sitting between them. The CDR3 spells CASSLVLRVHTEAFF. The CDR3 DNA is TGTGCCAGCAGCTTAGTGCTCCGGGTTCACACTGAAGCTTTCTTT.

The chain uses TRBV18 and TRBJ2-4, with a weak D call TRBD1 (6 bases). Germline CDR1 reads KGHSH; CDR2 reads LQKENI. Deletions cut 3 bases from V and 8 bases from J, with 11 bases between. The CDR3 has 13 residues. This chain's CDR3 is CASSPPSGDIQYF. The CDR3 region has the DNA TGTGCCAGCTCACCCCCCTCAGGGGACATTCAGTACTTC.

On this clone: At one boundary the junction diverges from the germline segment, which might be a read error. The chain recombines TRBV19 with TRBJ2-7; 7 positions match TRBD1. The germline V gene encodes CDR1 LNHDA and CDR2 SQIVND (reference sequence). The CDR3 covers 10 residues. The CDR3 spells CASSIGQGPF. The CDR3 nucleotides read TGTGCCAGTAGTATAGGACAGGGTCCCTTC. Supplemented by reference TRBV19 and TRBJ2-7, the full variable domain reads DGGITQSPKYLFRKEGQNVTLSCEQNLNHDAMYWYRQDPGQGLRLIYYSQIVNDFQKGDIAEGYSVSREKKESFPLTVTSAQKNPTAFYLCASSIGQGPFGPGTRLTVT.

The chain joins TRBV18 to TRBJ1-5; D unresolved. V lost 6 bases and J lost 2, with 14 bases in between. Germline lookup yields CDR1 KGHSH and CDR2 LQKENI. The CDR3 covers 15 residues. The CDR3 sequence: CASSEVEGGNQPQHF. The CDR3 DNA reads as TGTGCCAGCTCGGAGGTGGAGGGCGGCAATCAGCCCCAGCATTTT.